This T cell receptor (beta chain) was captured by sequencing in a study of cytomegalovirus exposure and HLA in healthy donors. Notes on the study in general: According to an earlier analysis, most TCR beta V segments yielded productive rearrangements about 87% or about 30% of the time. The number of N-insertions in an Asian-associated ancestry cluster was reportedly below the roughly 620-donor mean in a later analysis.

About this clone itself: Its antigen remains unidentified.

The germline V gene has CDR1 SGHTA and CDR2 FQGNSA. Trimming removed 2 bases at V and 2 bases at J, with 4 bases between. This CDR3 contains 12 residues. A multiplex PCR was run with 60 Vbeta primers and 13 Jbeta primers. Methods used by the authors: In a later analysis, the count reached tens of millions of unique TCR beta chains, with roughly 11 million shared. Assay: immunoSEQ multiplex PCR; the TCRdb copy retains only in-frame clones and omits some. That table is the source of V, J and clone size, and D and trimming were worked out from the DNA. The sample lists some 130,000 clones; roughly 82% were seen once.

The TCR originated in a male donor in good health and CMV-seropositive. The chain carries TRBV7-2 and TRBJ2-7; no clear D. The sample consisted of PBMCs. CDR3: CASSLSAYEQYF. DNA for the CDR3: TGTGCCAGCAGCTTATCAGCCTACGAGCAGTACTTC.